This T cell receptor (beta chain) was identified in a study of T cells expressing NK-cell markers. TCRdb derives one entry per CDR3 protein from the 5' RACE reads, leaving out DNA. Its table records fewer than 550,000 distinct CDR3 sequences. The CDR3 contains 17 residues. This chain links TRBV12-3 or TRBV12-4 with TRBJ2-7; TCRdb indicates TRBD2, and absent DNA this call remains unverified. The receptor comes from a woman aged 45-60 years in good health. The specimen was blood T cells: a sorted CD56 or NKG2C T cell subset, CD4+ or CD8+ T cells, or bulk PBMC T cells (not recorded which). The CDR3 sequence is CASSWGTSGSGSYEQYF.